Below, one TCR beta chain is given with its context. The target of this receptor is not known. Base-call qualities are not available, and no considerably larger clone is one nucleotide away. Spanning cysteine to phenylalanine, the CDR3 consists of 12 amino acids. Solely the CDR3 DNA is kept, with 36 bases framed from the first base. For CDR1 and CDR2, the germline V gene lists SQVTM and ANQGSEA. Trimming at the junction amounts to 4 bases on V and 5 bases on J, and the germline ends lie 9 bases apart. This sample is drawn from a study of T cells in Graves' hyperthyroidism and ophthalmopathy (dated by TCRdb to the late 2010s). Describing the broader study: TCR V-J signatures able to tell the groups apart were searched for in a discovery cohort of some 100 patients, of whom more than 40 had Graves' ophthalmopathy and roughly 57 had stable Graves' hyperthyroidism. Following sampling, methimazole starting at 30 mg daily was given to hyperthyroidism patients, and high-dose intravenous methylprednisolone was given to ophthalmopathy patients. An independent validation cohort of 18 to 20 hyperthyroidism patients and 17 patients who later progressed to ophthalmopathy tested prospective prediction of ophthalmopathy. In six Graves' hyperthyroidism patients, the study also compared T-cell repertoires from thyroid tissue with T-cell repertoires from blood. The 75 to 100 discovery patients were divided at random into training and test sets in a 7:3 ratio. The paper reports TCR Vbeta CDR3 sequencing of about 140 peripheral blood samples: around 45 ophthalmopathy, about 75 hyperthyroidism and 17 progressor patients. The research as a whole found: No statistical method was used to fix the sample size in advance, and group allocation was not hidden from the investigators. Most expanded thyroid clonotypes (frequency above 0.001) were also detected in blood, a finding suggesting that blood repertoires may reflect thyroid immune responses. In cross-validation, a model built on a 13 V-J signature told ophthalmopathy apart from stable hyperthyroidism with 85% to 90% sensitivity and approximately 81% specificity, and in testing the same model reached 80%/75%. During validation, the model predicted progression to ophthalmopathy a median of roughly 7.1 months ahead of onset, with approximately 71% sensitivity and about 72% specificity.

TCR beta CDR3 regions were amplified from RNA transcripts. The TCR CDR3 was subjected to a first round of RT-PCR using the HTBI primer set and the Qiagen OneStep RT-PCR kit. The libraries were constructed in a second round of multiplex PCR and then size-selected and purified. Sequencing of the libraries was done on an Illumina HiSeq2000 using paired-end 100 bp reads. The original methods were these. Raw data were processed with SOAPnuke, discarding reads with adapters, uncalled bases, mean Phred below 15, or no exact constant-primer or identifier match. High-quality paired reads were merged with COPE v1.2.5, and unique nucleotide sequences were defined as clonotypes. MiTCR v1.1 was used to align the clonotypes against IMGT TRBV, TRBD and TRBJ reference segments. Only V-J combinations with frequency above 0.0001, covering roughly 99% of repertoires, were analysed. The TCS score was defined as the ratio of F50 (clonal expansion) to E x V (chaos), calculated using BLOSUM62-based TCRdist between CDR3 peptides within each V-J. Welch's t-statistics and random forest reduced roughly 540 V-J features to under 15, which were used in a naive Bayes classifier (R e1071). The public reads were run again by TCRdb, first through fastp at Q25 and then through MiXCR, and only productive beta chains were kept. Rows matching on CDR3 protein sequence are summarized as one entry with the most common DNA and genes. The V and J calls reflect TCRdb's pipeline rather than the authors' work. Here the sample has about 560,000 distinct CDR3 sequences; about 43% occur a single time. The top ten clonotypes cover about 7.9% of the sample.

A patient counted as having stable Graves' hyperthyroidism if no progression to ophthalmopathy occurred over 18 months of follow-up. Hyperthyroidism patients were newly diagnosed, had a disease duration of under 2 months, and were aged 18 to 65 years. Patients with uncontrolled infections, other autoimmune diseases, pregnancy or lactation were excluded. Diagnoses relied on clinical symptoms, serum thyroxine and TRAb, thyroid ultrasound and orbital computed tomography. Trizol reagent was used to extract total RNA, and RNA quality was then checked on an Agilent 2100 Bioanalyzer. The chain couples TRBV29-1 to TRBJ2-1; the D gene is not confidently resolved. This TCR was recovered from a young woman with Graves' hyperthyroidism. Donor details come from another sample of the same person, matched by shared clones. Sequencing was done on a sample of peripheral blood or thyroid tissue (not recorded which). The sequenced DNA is TGCAGCGTTGGCAAGGGCGACAATGAGCAGTTCTTC. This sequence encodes CSVGKGDNEQFF.